These 20 T cell receptor beta chains share one sample of origin, sequenced in a study of beta chain features in type 1 diabetes. Study-wide findings and caveats: Researchers report that Type 1 diabetes patients had moderately but significantly shorter TCRB CDR3s across all four CD4+ subsets.

The authors reverse transcribed all of the isolated RNA, so sequencing captured expressed TCRB transcripts. Measured with immunoSEQ multiplex PCR; TCRdb has only the in-frame clones, and not every one. The profile shows just under 150,000 clones, around an eighth of them singletons. The antigens these receptors bind are not known. Sequences were obtained from central memory CD4+ T cells from blood. The receptors stem from a man aged 18 to 29 with type 1 diabetes.

The sample holds a few counts of this clone. The V and J genes are TRBV14 and TRBJ2-7; 10 nucleotides agree with TRBD1. Per the germline V gene, CDR1 is SGHDN and CDR2 is FVKESK. J gave up 3 bases and V 4 bases, and 3 bases lay outside the gene matches. CDR3 length: 14 residues. The CDR3 region is CASSPGQGGYEQYF. The CDR3 DNA follows: TGTGCCAGCAGCCCAGGACAGGGGGGCTACGAGCAGTACTTC.

The sample holds many counts of this clone. This chain uses TRBV29-1 with TRBJ1-4; D call uncertain. Trimming removed 7 bases at V and 7 bases at J, with 13 bases between. The CDR3 is 12 residues long. The germline gives CDR1 SQVTM, CDR2 ANQGSEA. The CDR3 coding sequence is TGCAGCGCATCAAGGGAGGGTGAAAAACTGTTTTTT. Protein sequence: CSASREGEKLFF.

This clone showed up many times. The CDR3 nucleotides read TGCAGCGTTGTTTTTCAGGGGAGTTTCTATGGCTACACCTTC. Amino acids: CSVVFQGSFYGYTF. This rearrangement joins TRBV29-1 to TRBJ1-2; a possible D gene is TRBD1 (6 bases). Germline CDR1 and CDR2: SQVTM and ANQGSEA. The CDR3 covers 14 residues. V was cut by 4 bases and J by 4 bases, with 16 bases left in between.

In this sample, this clone turned up many times. The chain joins TRBV30 to TRBJ1-1; D possibly corresponds to TRBD1 (6 bases). Germline CDR1 and CDR2: GTSNPN and SVGIG (reference sequence). CDR3 size: 13 residues. With 1 base removed from V and 8 bases from J, the gap between germline ends came to 14 bases. The CDR3 DNA reads TGTGCCTGGAGTGAAAAGGGGGTTGCAGAAGCTTTCTTT. This encodes CAWSEKGVAEAFF.

In its sample, this clone was seen a few times. V usage is TRBV6-1 and J usage is TRBJ2-5; D possibly corresponds to TRBD2 (5 bases). Germline V gives CDR1 MNHNS, CDR2 SASEGT. The CDR3 runs 15 residues. Trimming stripped 2 bases from V and 0 bases from J, with 10 bases between. CDR3 nucleotide sequence: TGTGCCAGCAGTGAAAGGCCGGGGTACCAAGAGACCCAGTACTTC. Protein product: CASSERPGYQETQYF.

This clone was seen a single time. This chain joins TRBV7-8 and TRBJ1-2; 8 bases are a match to TRBD1. From germline, CDR1 is SGHVS and CDR2 FQNEAQ. The CDR3 totals 16 residues. Losses at the gene ends were 4 bases for V and 2 bases for J; bases not matched to a gene: 9. The CDR3 DNA reads TGTGCCAGCAGCTCCTCTTCCGGGACAGGAAACTATGGCTACACCTTC. This sequence encodes CASSSSSGTGNYGYTF. The complete variable domain, with remaining parts taken from reference TRBV7-8 and TRBJ1-2, reads GAGVSQSPRYKVAKRGQDVALRCDPISGHVSLFWYQQALGQGPEFLTYFQNEAQLDKSGLPSDRFFAERPEGSVSTLKIQRTQQEDSAVYLCASSSSSGTGNYGYTFGSGTRLTVV.

This clone was counted between two and nine times. The chain has TRBV6-5 and TRBJ1-1; D might be TRBD1 (6 bases). This CDR3 is 14 amino acids long. The germline V and J ends were trimmed by 1 base and 4 bases, with 10 bases remaining between them. Germline CDR1 is MNHEY and CDR2 is SVGAGI. DNA of the CDR3: TGTGCCAGCAGTTACTTTCCGGACAGCACTGAAGCTTTCTTT. The encoded protein is CASSYFPDSTEAFF.

The chain carries TRBV29-1 and TRBJ2-1; D gene unclear. V dropped 0 bases and J dropped 4 bases, with 1 base sitting between them. The CDR3 runs to 11 residues. Germline values: CDR1 SQVTM, CDR2 ANQGSEA. The CDR3 loop reads CSVEDYNEQFF. Here the CDR3 DNA reads TGCAGCGTTGAAGATTACAATGAGCAGTTCTTC.

This clone came up a few times. V is TRBV9 and J is TRBJ1-5, with D perhaps TRBD1 (6 bases). Germline CDR1 and CDR2: SGDLS and YYNGEE. The V and J ends lost 3 bases and 2 bases respectively, with 12 bases between them. The CDR3 has 15 amino acids. CDR3 protein: CASSATAGGNQPQHF. The CDR3, as DNA: TGTGCCAGCAGCGCTACGGCAGGGGGCAATCAGCCCCAGCATTTT.

This chain uses TRBV25-1 with TRBJ2-2, with unresolved D. In germline, CDR1 is MGHDK, CDR2 SYGVNS. V was trimmed by 1 base and J by 1 base, leaving 4 bases between them. The CDR3 is 14 amino acids. CDR3 coding DNA: TGTGCCAGCAGTGAATCTCTGAACACCGGGGAGCTGTTTTTT. Residues: CASSESLNTGELFF. Full variable domain (missing parts from reference TRBV25-1 and TRBJ2-2): EADIYQTPRYLVIGTGKKITLECSQTMGHDKMYWYQQDPGMELHLIHYSYGVNSTEKGDLSSESTVSRIRTEHFPLTLESARPSHTSQYLCASSESLNTGELFFGEGSRLTVL.

This clone was counted only a few times. CDR3 coding DNA: TGTGCCAGCAGTGAGCACAGATATCAAGAGACCCAGTACTTC. Translation: CASSEHRYQETQYF. The chain links TRBV6-4 to TRBJ2-5; D remains ambiguous. CDR1 MRHNA and CDR2 SNTAGT come from the germline V gene. The CDR3 is 14 residues long. Trimming left V 3 bases short and J 2 bases short, with 10 bases between.

This clone was found a few times. The V and J genes are TRBV28 and TRBJ2-7; TRBD2 matches 7 bases. Trimming removed 6 bases from V and 6 bases from J; junction bases left unmatched: 11. The length of the CDR3 is 14 residues. Germline V lookup: CDR1 MDHEN, CDR2 SYDVKM. The CDR3 coding sequence is TGTGCCAGCAGCTCCGTACCCCGGGAGGCCGAGCAGTACTTC. Amino acid sequence: CASSSVPREAEQYF.

V usage is TRBV7-2 and J usage is TRBJ2-3; 9 bases are a match to TRBD1. CDR3 length equals 16 residues. V was pared by 0 bases and J by 1 base, with 2 bases of the junction left unmatched. Germline assignment: CDR1 SGHTA and CDR2 FQGNSA. The chain's CDR3 is CASSLARTGGTDTQYF. The CDR3 DNA sequence: TGTGCCAGCAGCTTAGCCCGGACAGGGGGCACAGATACGCAGTATTTT.

The chain combines TRBV4-1 with TRBJ1-4, with 9 bases fitting TRBD1. Germline CDR1 is MGHRA and CDR2 is YSYEKL. The CDR3 consists of 17 residues. The ends lost 6 bases at V and 8 bases at J; junction bases unmatched: 16. CDR3 sequence (DNA): TGCGCCAGCAGTCAGCTGGGGATCGGACAGGGGCGGGAAAAACTGTTTTTT. It specifies CASSQLGIGQGREKLFF.

This clone was counted a few times. The J gene is TRBJ1-2, the V gene TRBV28; D gene unclear. This CDR3 comprises 15 residues. Trimming stripped 7 bases from V and 3 bases from J, with 18 bases between. Germline-derived CDR1 and CDR2 are MDHEN and SYDVKM. This CDR3 is CASTPTRAPDYGYTF. In nucleotides, the CDR3 is TGTGCCAGCACCCCTACCCGGGCCCCGGACTATGGCTACACCTTC.

The rearrangement links TRBV5-1 to TRBJ2-2, with D tentatively TRBD2 (6 bases). The germline V and J ends were trimmed by 4 bases and 10 bases, with 17 bases remaining between them. CDR3 length: 14 amino acids. Germline V gene lookup returns CDR1 SGHRS and CDR2 YFSETQ. The CDR3 DNA follows: TGCGCCAGCAGCCCTGGAGGGGCGCTATCGGAGCTGTTTTTT. Protein: CASSPGGALSELFF.

In nucleotides, the CDR3 is TGTGCCAGCAGCTTATCTACGTGGGATACGCAGTATTTT. Translation gives CASSLSTWDTQYF. The chain couples TRBV7-8 to TRBJ2-3; no firm D call. Trimming pared 2 bases from V and 6 bases from J, leaving 9 bases between. Germline CDR1 reads SGHVS; CDR2 reads FQNEAQ. The CDR3 totals 13 residues.

DNA of the CDR3: TGTGCCACCAGCAGAGATCGGCCCCCCGCCGGGGAGCTGTTTTTT. Protein product: CATSRDRPPAGELFF. The rearrangement links TRBV15 to TRBJ2-2; D is ambiguous. The germline V and J ends were trimmed by 0 bases and 6 bases, with 11 bases remaining between them. Germline values: CDR1 LNHNV, CDR2 YYDKDF (reference sequence). This CDR3 contains 15 residues. Supplemented by reference TRBV15 and TRBJ2-2, the full variable domain reads DAMVIQNPRYQVTQFGKPVTLSCSQTLNHNVMYWYQQKSSQAPKLLFHYYDKDFNNEADTPDNFQSRRPNTSFCFLDIRSPGLGDTAMYLCATSRDRPPAGELFFGEGSRLTVL.

This clone was seen more than once but under ten times. This rearrangement joins TRBV18 to TRBJ1-6; D remains ambiguous. This CDR3 is 16 amino acids long. Germline V gene lookup returns CDR1 KGHSH and CDR2 LQKENI. V shed 0 bases and J shed 5 bases, with 11 bases lying between them. CDR3 DNA sequence: TGTGCCAGCTCACCACCGAGCAGAGGGAATAATTCACCCCTCCACTTT. Its protein is CASSPPSRGNNSPLHF.

The chain uses TRBV7-3 and TRBJ2-3, with TRBD1 as a possible D gene (5 bases). CDR1 and CDR2 (germline): SGHTA, FQGTGA. V lost 5 bases and J lost 1, with 13 bases in between. The CDR3 runs to 15 residues. CDR3 bases: TGTGCCAGCAGCAGACAGTTGCTGGGCACAGATACGCAGTATTTT. Encoded protein: CASSRQLLGTDTQYF.